A selection of T cell receptor beta chains follows, all from one sample in a study of cytomegalovirus exposure and HLA in healthy donors. Method: immunoSEQ multiplex PCR; TCRdb's copy keeps in-frame clones and lacks some. The repertoire includes over 150,000 clones, roughly four fifths of them detected once, and around 10% sits in the top ten. Material for sequencing was PBMCs. Receptor source: a man aged 50-59 years in good health and CMV-seropositive. The CDR3 runs from the conserved cysteine through the conserved F or W. A D gene is named only where the DNA matches it firmly. Not all rows give a size; the values are once, few, many and, for expanded clones, a class.

J gene	D gene	V gene	clone size	CDR3 DNA	CDR3 protein
TRBJ2-7	NA	TRBV6-6	NA	TGTGCCGGTGGGGCAGCCTACGAGCAGTACTTC	CAGGAAYEQYF
TRBJ1-1	TRBD1	TRBV7-2	NA	TGTGCCAGCAGCCTGGTGACAGGGGACACTGAAGCTTTCTTT	CASSLVTGDTEAFF
TRBJ2-3	TRBD1	TRBV4-3	NA	TGCGCCAGCAGCCAAGAGGACAGGTCGGATACGCAGTATTTT	CASSQEDRSDTQYF
TRBJ1-1	TRBD1	TRBV18	NA	TGTGCCAGCTCACCAAGACAGGGGGCCGACGGTGAAGCTTTCTTT	CASSPRQGADGEAFF
TRBJ2-5	TRBD2	TRBV4-2	NA	TGTGCCAGCAGCCAAGGAGGAGCGGGGGGGCCCCAAGAGACCCAGTACTTC	CASSQGGAGGPQETQYF
TRBJ1-2	NA	TRBV19	NA	TGTGCCAGTAGTATTCAGGGCATAATGGATGGCTACACCTTC	CASSIQGIMDGYTF
TRBJ1-4	TRBD1	TRBV19	NA	TGTGCCAGTAGTACCGGACAGGGAGGCGGAAAACTGTTTTTT	CASSTGQGGGKLFF
TRBJ1-1	NA	TRBV6-5	once	TGTGCCAGCACCCAGGGAAACAGCTTGAACACTGAAGCTTTCTTT	CASTQGNSLNTEAFF
TRBJ2-5	TRBD1	TRBV7-2	NA	TGTGCCAGCACCCGAACGGGACAGGGAGTAGAGACCCAGTACTTC	CASTRTGQGVETQYF
TRBJ1-1	NA	TRBV2	NA	TGTGCCAGCAGTGACCAGGGTATTTTAACTGAAGCTTTCTTT	CASSDQGILTEAFF
TRBJ1-5	TRBD1	TRBV7-9	NA	TGTGCCAGCAGCGATAACAGGGGGCGTCAGCCCCAGCATTTT	CASSDNRGRQPQHF
TRBJ1-4	NA	TRBV4-1	NA	TGCGCCAGCAGCCAAGCCCCGACAGAGGATTCAACTAATGAAAAACTGTTTTTT	CASSQAPTEDSTNEKLFF
TRBJ2-7	TRBD1	TRBV6-5	NA	TGTGCCAGCAGTTCCCCTTCCGGGACAGGGGGCTACGAGCAGTACTTC	CASSSPSGTGGYEQYF
TRBJ1-1	NA	TRBV15	NA	TGTGCCACCAGCAGAGATCGGGAGAACACTGAAGCTTTCTTT	CATSRDRENTEAFF
TRBJ2-5	NA	TRBV20-1	NA	TGCAGTGCGAGGAGAGGGGAGACCCAGTACTTC	CSARRGETQYF
TRBJ2-7	NA	TRBV28	NA	TGTGCCAGCAGTTTTATCCTAGCCTACGAGCAGTACTTC	CASSFILAYEQYF
TRBJ2-7	NA	TRBV25-1	NA	TGTGCCAGCACCCAACGGAAGGGGTCCGAGCAGTACTTC	CASTQRKGSEQYF
TRBJ1-1	TRBD1	TRBV11-2	NA	TGTGCCAGCAGCCCGGGGACAGTCATGAACACTGAAGCTTTCTTT	CASSPGTVMNTEAFF
TRBJ1-4	NA	TRBV15	NA	TGTGCCACCAGCAGAGATGGGGGGTGGCCTAATGAAAAACTGTTTTTT	CATSRDGGWPNEKLFF
TRBJ2-7	NA	TRBV11-2	once	TGTGCCAGCAGCTTAGATAGTAGGGGGTACGAGCAGTACTTC	CASSLDSRGYEQYF
TRBJ2-2	NA	TRBV5-1	once	TGCGCCAGCAGCCCGATAACAGGGTTGGACACCGGGGAGCTGTTTTTT	CASSPITGLDTGELFF
TRBJ2-2	TRBD2	TRBV2	NA	TGTGCCAGCAGAGAACTAGCGGGGGCCAACACCGGGGAGCTGTTTTTT	CASRELAGANTGELFF
TRBJ2-3	TRBD1	TRBV6-6	few	TGTGCCAGCAGTTCCCCAGGGGGCAGGAGCACAGATACGCAGTATTTT	CASSSPGGRSTDTQYF
TRBJ2-2	NA	TRBV18	few	TGTGCCAGCACCCCGCTCGGGACAAACACCGGGGAGCTGTTTTTT	CASTPLGTNTGELFF
TRBJ1-3	NA	TRBV5-1	once	TGCGCCAGCAGCCCTCAGGGTTATGGAAACACCATATATTTT	CASSPQGYGNTIYF
TRBJ1-2	NA	TRBV5-5	NA	TGTGCCAGCAGCTTTGGTAGCTTCTTAGACTATGGCTACACCTTC	CASSFGSFLDYGYTF
TRBJ2-1	NA	TRBV28	NA	TGTGCCAGCAGTCGATTTACGGGTGAGCAGTTCTTC	CASSRFTGEQFF
TRBJ1-1	NA	TRBV6-4	NA	TGTGCCAGCAGCCTAACTACAGGGAACACTGAAGCTTTCTTT	CASSLTTGNTEAFF
TRBJ1-4	TRBD1	TRBV5-4	NA	TGTGCCAGCAGCCAGGGACAGGGGAGTAATGAAAAACTGTTTTTT	CASSQGQGSNEKLFF
TRBJ2-3	TRBD1	TRBV7-9	few	TGTGCCAGCAGCCCCGGGACAGGGGGAGGGAGCACAGATACGCAGTATTTT	CASSPGTGGGSTDTQYF
TRBJ2-7	NA	TRBV28	NA	TGTGCCAGCAGTTCCACCGGGACTGGTCCCTACGAGCAGTACTTC	CASSSTGTGPYEQYF
TRBJ2-1	TRBD2	TRBV4-1	NA	TGCGCCAGCAGCCCGCAGTTAGCGGGGGGACCTTACAATGAGCAGTTCTTC	CASSPQLAGGPYNEQFF
TRBJ1-1	NA	TRBV6-5	few	TGTGCCAGCAGTGGGGAGGTCCAGACGGGGGAAGCTTTCTTT	CASSGEVQTGEAFF
TRBJ2-2	NA	TRBV6-1	once	TGTGCCAGCGGGCAGCCGAAGACCGGGGAGCTGTTTTTT	CASGQPKTGELFF
TRBJ2-5	TRBD2	TRBV7-2	NA	TGTGCCAGCAGCTTAGGGCTGGCGGGAGGCCAAGAGACCCAGTACTTC	CASSLGLAGGQETQYF
TRBJ1-1	TRBD1	TRBV28	NA	TGTGCCAGCAGTTTAGTGTCTGTGGGGACAGGGAATACTGAAGCTTTCTTT	CASSLVSVGTGNTEAFF
TRBJ1-1	NA	TRBV7-8	NA	TGTGCCAGCAGCTTTGGAGGGGCGGGGACTGAAGCTTTCTTT	CASSFGGAGTEAFF
TRBJ2-2	TRBD2	TRBV11-2	NA	TGTGCCAGCACCCGGCGTAGCGGGGACACCGGGGAGCTGTTTTTT	CASTRRSGDTGELFF
TRBJ1-1	NA	TRBV5-6	NA	TGTGCCAGCAGCTTCAGTTTCACTGAAGCTTTCTTT	CASSFSFTEAFF
TRBJ1-5	NA	TRBV5-1	NA	TGCGCCAGCAGCTTGGATTCTCGGGATCAGCCCCAGCATTTT	CASSLDSRDQPQHF
TRBJ2-5	NA	TRBV5-4	NA	TGTGCCAGCAGCTTCCCAGCTAGCGCGTCCCAAGAGACCCAGTACTTC	CASSFPASASQETQYF
TRBJ2-3	NA	TRBV28	few	TGTGCCAGCAGTTTCTTCCCTCGGACAGTAGAATATAGCACAGATACGCAGTATTTT	CASSFFPRTVEYSTDTQYF
TRBJ2-7	TRBD2	TRBV6-5	few	TGTGCCAGCAGTCAGAGCGGGGATAGCTCCTACGAGCAGTACTTC	CASSQSGDSSYEQYF
TRBJ2-2	NA	TRBV10-3	once	TGTGCCATCGGTGGAGGATCGAACACCGGGGAGCTGTTTTTT	CAIGGGSNTGELFF
TRBJ2-2	NA	TRBV5-5	once	TGTGCCAGCAGCCCGACACCACTTAACACCGGGGAGCTGTTTTTT	CASSPTPLNTGELFF
TRBJ1-4	TRBD1	TRBV28	once	TGTGCCAGCAGTTGGTACAGGGGATATGAAAAACTGTTTTTT	CASSWYRGYEKLFF
TRBJ2-1	TRBD1	TRBV27	NA	TGTGCCAGCAGGGTACCGGGACAGGGACAAGATGAGCAGTTCTTC	CASRVPGQGQDEQFF
TRBJ1-2	NA	TRBV7-9	NA	TGTGCCAGCAGCTTAGAGGCAGGGGACTATGGCTACACCTTC	CASSLEAGDYGYTF
TRBJ2-1	TRBD1	TRBV11-2	NA	TGTGCCAGCGGACCGGGACAGGGGGCTAATGAGCAGTTCTTC	CASGPGQGANEQFF